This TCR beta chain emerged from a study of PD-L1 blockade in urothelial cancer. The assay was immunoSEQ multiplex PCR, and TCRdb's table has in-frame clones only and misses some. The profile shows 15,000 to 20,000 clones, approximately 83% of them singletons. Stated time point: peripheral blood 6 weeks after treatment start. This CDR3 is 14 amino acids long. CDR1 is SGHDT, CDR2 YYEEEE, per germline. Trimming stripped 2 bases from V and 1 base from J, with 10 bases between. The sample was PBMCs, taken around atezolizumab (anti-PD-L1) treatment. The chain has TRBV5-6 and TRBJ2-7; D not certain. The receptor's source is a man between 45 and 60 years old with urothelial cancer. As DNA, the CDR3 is TGTGCCAGCAGCTTATGGCAGGTTTCCTACGAGCAGTACTTC. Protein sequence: CASSLWQVSYEQYF.